Listed below are T cell receptor beta chains from one sample, sequenced in a study of cytomegalovirus exposure and HLA in healthy donors. This table comes from immunoSEQ multiplex PCR, and its TCRdb copy is limited to in-frame clones, with some not included. The table lists about 170,000 clones, around 73% of them singletons. Material: PBMCs. These receptor sequences come from a woman between 18 and 30 years old in good health and CMV-seropositive. Both conserved end residues are part of each CDR3. A D gene is named only where the DNA matches it firmly. Not every row has a clone size; where given, it reads once, few, many or a size class.

TRBV2,-,TRBJ1-1,-,TGTGCCAGCATCGACACTGAAGCTTTCTTT,CASIDTEAFF
TRBV14,-,TRBJ1-3,-,TGTGCCAGCAGCCAAGAGGCACGAGGCGGCTCTGGAAACACCATATATTTT,CASSQEARGGSGNTIYF
TRBV10-3,-,TRBJ2-3,-,TGTGCCATCAGTGAAGCGTCAGGCACAGATACGCAGTATTTT,CAISEASGTDTQYF
TRBV5-1,few,TRBJ1-1,TRBD1,TGCGCCAGCAGCTTGGGGGGGACAGCGAACACTGAAGCTTTCTTT,CASSLGGTANTEAFF
TRBV19,once,TRBJ1-6,TRBD1,TGTGCCAGTAGTATAGATGGGACAGGGTACTCACCCCTCCACTTT,CASSIDGTGYSPLHF
TRBV4-1,-,TRBJ2-5,TRBD2,TGCGCCAGCAGCCAAGTAGTCCCGCCGGCTAGCGGGGGGGAGACCCAGTACTTC,CASSQVVPPASGGETQYF
TRBV28,-,TRBJ1-4,-,TGTGCCAGCAGTTTCGGGAGAGGAAAACTGTTTTTT,CASSFGRGKLFF
TRBV29-1,-,TRBJ1-4,TRBD1,TGCAGCGTCCAGGGGGCCCCGGGGGAAAAACTGTTTTTT,CSVQGAPGEKLFF
TRBV6-6,-,TRBJ2-5,-,TGTGCCAGCACCTTCGGGATTAACCAAGAGACCCAGTACTTC,CASTFGINQETQYF
TRBV7-7,-,TRBJ2-7,TRBD1,TGTGCTAGCAGCTTAGTAGGGGACCCAGGGGGTGAGTACGAGCAGTACTTC,CASSLVGDPGGEYEQYF
TRBV4-2,-,TRBJ2-6,-,TGTGCCAGCAGCTACGGGTGGACAGTTCCGACCTATGGGGCCAACGTCCTGACTTTC,CASSYGWTVPTYGANVLTF
TRBV19,-,TRBJ2-1,TRBD1,TGTGCCAGTAGTGCGGGGACAGGGGCAAGCTCCTACAATGAGCAGTTCTTC,CASSAGTGASSYNEQFF
TRBV27,-,TRBJ1-1,TRBD1,TGTGCCAGCAGTTACAGGGGATGGGACACTGAAGCTTTCTTT,CASSYRGWDTEAFF
TRBV6-5,few,TRBJ2-3,TRBD1,TGTGCCAGCAACCGACAGGGTGGCACAGATACGCAGTATTTT,CASNRQGGTDTQYF
TRBV7-9,-,TRBJ1-1,-,TGTGCCAGCAGCTCCCCGGACAGTAACACTGAAGCTTTCTTT,CASSSPDSNTEAFF
TRBV7-2,-,TRBJ2-3,-,TGTGCCAGCAGCTTGTACCCAGGCACGCAGTATTTT,CASSLYPGTQYF
TRBV13,-,TRBJ2-7,-,TGTGCCAGCAGCTTAAGGTATGTCGGAGGCGAGCAGTACTTC,CASSLRYVGGEQYF
TRBV7-3,-,TRBJ2-1,TRBD2,TGTGCCAGCAGCTTGGGGCTAGCGGGGTTGGATGAGCAGTTCTTC,CASSLGLAGLDEQFF
TRBV29-1,few,TRBJ2-3,-,TGCAGCGCCACAGGCACAGATACGCAGTATTTT,CSATGTDTQYF
TRBV10-3,-,TRBJ2-5,-,TGTGCCACCCTACAGGGGGAGGGAGAGACCCAGTACTTC,CATLQGEGETQYF
TRBV7-8,-,TRBJ2-7,TRBD1,TGTGCCAGCAACCTCAGGTGGGACAGGGGTCACGAGCAGTACTTC,CASNLRWDRGHEQYF
TRBV6-5,-,TRBJ1-6,TRBD1,TGTGCCAGCAGGACAGGGACCTATAATTCACCCCTCCACTTT,CASRTGTYNSPLHF
TRBV30,-,TRBJ2-2,-,TGTGCCTGGAGACCCTCCGGTACTACCGGGGAGCTGTTTTTT,CAWRPSGTTGELFF
TRBV5-6,few,TRBJ1-1,TRBD1,TGTGCCAGCAGCTTACTCAGGACAGGGGGAAAGAACACTGAAGCTTTCTTT,CASSLLRTGGKNTEAFF
TRBV9,-,TRBJ2-5,-,TGTGCCAGCAGCGCTCTCGACAGGTTGGGGACCCAGTACTTC,CASSALDRLGTQYF
TRBV28,-,TRBJ1-2,-,TGTGCCAGCAGTCTCACCTCCGGGACACTCCTATATGGCTACACCTTC,CASSLTSGTLLYGYTF
TRBV6-5,-,TRBJ1-1,TRBD1,TGTGCCAGCAGTAGAGGGGGCCAAACTGAAGCTTTCTTT,CASSRGGQTEAFF
TRBV5-1,-,TRBJ2-2,TRBD2,TGCGCCAGCAGTCTTAGCGGGGGTTCGATTGGCACCGGGGAGCTGTTTTTT,CASSLSGGSIGTGELFF
TRBV19,-,TRBJ2-7,-,TGTGCCAGTAGTATCTCCGGGACACATGGCTACGAGCAGTACTTC,CASSISGTHGYEQYF
TRBV30,-,TRBJ2-2,-,TGTGCCTGGAATCACGGCGGGGGCCCCGGGGAGCTGTTTTTT,CAWNHGGGPGELFF
TRBV29-1,-,TRBJ2-7,-,TGCAGCGTTGAAGACAGGGGCTACGAGCAGTACTTC,CSVEDRGYEQYF
TRBV25-1,-,TRBJ2-7,-,TGTGCCAGCAGTGAATACGGGGTCTACGAGCAGTACTTC,CASSEYGVYEQYF
TRBV30,-,TRBJ1-2,TRBD1,TGTGCCTGGAGTGCAGGAGAGGGGGCTGGTGGCTACACCTTC,CAWSAGEGAGGYTF
TRBV10-3,-,TRBJ2-3,TRBD1,TGTGCCATCACTGACAGGACAGGAGGTGTAGATACGCAGTATTTT,CAITDRTGGVDTQYF
TRBV13,once,TRBJ2-5,TRBD1,TGTGCCAGCAGCTCCGGACAGGGTGTAATAGAGACCCAGTACTTC,CASSSGQGVIETQYF
TRBV7-2,-,TRBJ1-2,-,TGTGCCAGCAGCTTAGGACAGGTCTATGGCTACACCTTC,CASSLGQVYGYTF
TRBV7-9,few,TRBJ2-6,-,TGTGCCAGCAGCTTGTCTGTCTCTGGGGCCAACGTCCTGACTTTC,CASSLSVSGANVLTF
TRBV9,-,TRBJ2-2,-,TGTGCCAGCAGTGGTAACGTGGGGGGGAACACCGGGGAGCTGTTTTTT,CASSGNVGGNTGELFF
TRBV6-1,-,TRBJ2-5,TRBD2,TGTGCCAGCAGTGTGATTAGCGGGGGGGCGGAGACCCAGTACTTC,CASSVISGGAETQYF
TRBV7-6,-,TRBJ2-7,TRBD1,TGTGCCAGCAGCATAAACGTTGACGTTCGGACAGGCCGTTCCTACGAGCAGTACTTC,CASSINVDVRTGRSYEQYF
TRBV7-2,-,TRBJ1-2,TRBD1,TGTGCCAGCAGCATCCAGAGGACAGGGAACTATGGCTACACCTTC,CASSIQRTGNYGYTF
TRBV28,-,TRBJ2-5,-,TGTGCCAGCAAGTTCGACAGCCCCCAAGAGACCCAGTACTTC,CASKFDSPQETQYF
TRBV7-2,-,TRBJ2-1,TRBD2,TGTGCCAGCAGCTCTAGGGCTAGCGGGGGCTCCTACAATGAGCAGTTCTTC,CASSSRASGGSYNEQFF
TRBV5-1,few,TRBJ2-1,TRBD2,TGCGCCAGCAGCTTTAATAGCGGGGGAGAATACAATGAGCAGTTCTTC,CASSFNSGGEYNEQFF
TRBV10-3,few,TRBJ2-7,TRBD2,TGTGCCATCAGTGAGGGGGGGGGAAACTACGAGCAGTACTTC,CAISEGGGNYEQYF
TRBV9,-,TRBJ1-2,TRBD1,TGTGCCAGCACCAGGACAGGGGGTGGCTATGGCCACACCTTC,CASTRTGGGYGHTF
TRBV6-5,-,TRBJ2-7,-,TGTGCCAGCAGTTACACGAGTGGCGAGCAGTACTTC,CASSYTSGEQYF
TRBV19,once,TRBJ1-5,-,TGTGCCAGTAGTATTTCAGGGAATCAGCCCCAGCATTTT,CASSISGNQPQHF
TRBV13,-,TRBJ2-5,TRBD2,TGTGCCAGCAGCTTAGCGTTGGGTAGCGGGGGCCAAGAGACCCAGTACTTC,CASSLALGSGGQETQYF
TRBV6-5,few,TRBJ1-5,-,TGTGCCAGCAGCCGAGGGCCGAATCAGCCCCAGCATTTT,CASSRGPNQPQHF
TRBV4-2,few,TRBJ2-3,TRBD2,TGTGCCAGCAGCCAAGAAACTAGCGGGGGTAGCACAGATACGCAGTATTTT,CASSQETSGGSTDTQYF
TRBV6-4,once,TRBJ1-1,TRBD1,TGTGCCAGCAGTGAGTCCGGGACAGATGAAGCTTTCTTT,CASSESGTDEAFF
TRBV10-3,once,TRBJ2-7,TRBD1,TGTGCCATCAGGCGGACAGGGGGCTTTCCCTACGAGCAGCACTTC,CAIRRTGGFPYEQHF
TRBV6-1,-,TRBJ1-2,-,TGTGCCAGCCGAGAGGGCGGCTATGGCTACACCTTC,CASREGGYGYTF
TRBV4-2,once,TRBJ2-1,-,TGTGCCAGCAGCCAAGAGACTACATCCTACAATGAGCAGTTCTTC,CASSQETTSYNEQFF